The clone carrying this T cell receptor beta chain is a singleton in its sample. Its target is unknown. This sample is drawn from a study of type 1 regulatory T cells. Study-level information: This in vitro CD4 product, T-allo10, is enriched for Tr1 cells and alloantigen-specific.

TCRdb itself ran the reads through MiXCR, one entry per CDR3 protein. Found here are roughly 60,000 distinct CDR3 sequences, over 50% of them singletons; the top ten hold approximately 1.8%. Study results and caveats: Compared with non-Tr1 cells, Tr1 cells showed a narrower TCR repertoire.

Material for sequencing was cultured non-Tr1 T cells, either the whole culture or a sorted T cell fraction (not recorded which). The clonotype was recovered from a human donor in good health.

The CDR3 region has the DNA TGTGCCAGCTACCAGACCACAGATACGCAGTATTTT. It encodes CASYQTTDTQYF. V and J are TRBV6-2 or TRBV6-3 and TRBJ2-3; no firm D call. V lost 8 bases and J 2 bases, leaving 8 bases between the germline ends. This CDR3 comprises 12 residues. Germline lookup yields CDR1 MNHEY and CDR2 SVGEGT.